This T cell receptor beta chain was obtained from a study of T cells in Graves' hyperthyroidism and ophthalmopathy. This clonotype was seen at least ten times. Its antigen is unidentified. The CDR3 contains 12 residues. Trimming removed 1 base from V and 8 bases from J, with 8 bases in between. Germline V gene lookup returns CDR1 LNHNV and CDR2 YYDKDF (reference sequence). Diagnoses rested on clinical symptoms, serum thyroxine and TRAb, thyroid ultrasound and orbital computed tomography. Study findings and constraints: Stable hyperthyroidism and ophthalmopathy were separated using 13 V-J signatures.

From RNA transcripts, TCR beta CDR3 regions were amplified. A first-round RT-PCR of the TCR CDR3 used the HTBI primer set. TCRdb re-called the multiplex PCR reads through MiXCR, storing one row per CDR3 protein. The sample consists of 500,000 to 600,000 distinct CDR3 sequences, around 45% of them appearing once. The sequenced material came from peripheral blood or thyroid tissue (not recorded which). The chain is built from TRBV15 and TRBJ1-2; D gene ambiguous. This TCR was sampled from a woman younger than 35 with Graves' hyperthyroidism. CDR3 DNA sequence: TGTGCCACCAGCAGAGCTGGGGTCGGCTACACCTTC. It yields the protein CATSRAGVGYTF.